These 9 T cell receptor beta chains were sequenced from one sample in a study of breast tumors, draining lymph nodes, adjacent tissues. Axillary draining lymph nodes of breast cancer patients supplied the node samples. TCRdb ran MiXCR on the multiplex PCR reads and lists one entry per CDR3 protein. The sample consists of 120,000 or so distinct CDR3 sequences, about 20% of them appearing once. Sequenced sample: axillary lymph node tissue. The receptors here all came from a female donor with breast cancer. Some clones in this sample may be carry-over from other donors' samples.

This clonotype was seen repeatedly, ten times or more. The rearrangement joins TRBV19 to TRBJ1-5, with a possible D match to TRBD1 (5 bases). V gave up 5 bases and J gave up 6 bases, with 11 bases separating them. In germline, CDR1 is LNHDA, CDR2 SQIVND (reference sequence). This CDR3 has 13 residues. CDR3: CASSRQGTQPQHF. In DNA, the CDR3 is TGTGCCAGTAGTCGTCAGGGCACTCAGCCCCAGCATTTT. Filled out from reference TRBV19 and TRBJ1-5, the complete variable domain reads DGGITQSPKYLFRKEGQNVTLSCEQNLNHDAMYWYRQDPGQGLRLIYYSQIVNDFQKGDIAEGYSVSREKKESFPLTVTSAQKNPTAFYLCASSRQGTQPQHFGDGTRLSIL.

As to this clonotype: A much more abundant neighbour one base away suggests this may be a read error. The CDR3 DNA reads as TGTGCCAGTAGTATAGGGGGGCCGGGGCGCACAGATACGCGGTATTTT. Protein: CASSIGGPGRTDTRYF. This rearrangement joins TRBV19 to TRBJ2-3; a weak D match, TRBD1 (6 bases). This CDR3 has 16 amino acids. Germline CDR1 reads LNHDA; CDR2 reads SQIVND (reference sequence).

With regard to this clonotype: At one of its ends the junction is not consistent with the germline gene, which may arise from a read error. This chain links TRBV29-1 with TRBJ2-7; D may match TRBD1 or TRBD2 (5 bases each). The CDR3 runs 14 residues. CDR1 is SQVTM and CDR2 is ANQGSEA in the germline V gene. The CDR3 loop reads CSVEVYGAYGEQYF. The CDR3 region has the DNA TGCAGCGTTGAAGTCTACGGGGCGTATGGCGAGCAATACTTC.

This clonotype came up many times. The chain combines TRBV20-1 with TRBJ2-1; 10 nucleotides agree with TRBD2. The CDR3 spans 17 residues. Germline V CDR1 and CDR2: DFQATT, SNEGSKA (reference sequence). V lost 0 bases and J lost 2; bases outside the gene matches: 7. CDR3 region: CSARDTSLAGAYNEQFF. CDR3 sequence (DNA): TGCAGTGCTAGAGATACTTCGCTAGCGGGAGCCTACAATGAGCAGTTCTTC.

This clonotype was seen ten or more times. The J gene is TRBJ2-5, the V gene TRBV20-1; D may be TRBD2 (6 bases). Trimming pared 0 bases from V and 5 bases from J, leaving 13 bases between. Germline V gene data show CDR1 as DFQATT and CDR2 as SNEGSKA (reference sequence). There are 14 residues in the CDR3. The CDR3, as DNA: TGCAGTGCTAGAGATGATGTCAGCGGGGAGACCCAGTACTTC. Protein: CSARDDVSGETQYF.

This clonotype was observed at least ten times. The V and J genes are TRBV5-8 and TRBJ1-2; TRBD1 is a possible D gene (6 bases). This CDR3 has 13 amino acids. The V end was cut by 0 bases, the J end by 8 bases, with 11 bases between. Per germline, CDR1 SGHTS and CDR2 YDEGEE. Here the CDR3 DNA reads TGTGCCAGCAGCTTGGAAGGGGGGAGAGGCTACACCTTC. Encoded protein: CASSLEGGRGYTF. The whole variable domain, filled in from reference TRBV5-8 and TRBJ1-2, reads EAGVTQSPTHLIKTRGQQATLRCSPISGHTSVYWYQQALGLGLQFLLWYDEGEERNRGNFPPRFSGRQFPNYSSELNVNALELEDSALYLCASSLEGGRGYTFGSGTRLTVV.

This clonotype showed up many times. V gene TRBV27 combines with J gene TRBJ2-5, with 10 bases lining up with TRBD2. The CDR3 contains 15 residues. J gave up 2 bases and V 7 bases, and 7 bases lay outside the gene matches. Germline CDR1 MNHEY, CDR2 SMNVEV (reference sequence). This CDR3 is CASKFKGLAQETQYF. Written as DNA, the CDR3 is TGTGCCAGCAAATTTAAGGGACTAGCGCAAGAGACCCAGTACTTC.

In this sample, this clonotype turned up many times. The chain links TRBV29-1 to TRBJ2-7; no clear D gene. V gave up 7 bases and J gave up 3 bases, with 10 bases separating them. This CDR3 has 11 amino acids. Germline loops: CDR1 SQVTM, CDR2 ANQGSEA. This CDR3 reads CSGATNYEQYF. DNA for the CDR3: TGCAGCGGCGCGACAAACTACGAGCAGTACTTC.

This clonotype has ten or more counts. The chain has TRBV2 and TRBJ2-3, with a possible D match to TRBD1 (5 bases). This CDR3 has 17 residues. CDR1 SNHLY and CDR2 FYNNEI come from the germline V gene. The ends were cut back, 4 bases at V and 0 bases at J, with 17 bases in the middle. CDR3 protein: CASSVSEDTTSTDTQYF. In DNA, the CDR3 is TGTGCCAGCAGTGTCTCTGAGGACACGACTAGCACAGATACGCAGTATTTT.